The 23 T cell receptor beta chains reported below all come from one sample, sequenced in a study of spatial heterogeneity in lung cancer. Study conclusions and caveats: One measure, the expanded intratumoral alpha and beta TCR count, tracked tumor mutation counts.

Time point described: sample taken at primary tumor resection. Their antigen targets remain unknown. TCRdb reprocessed the 5' RACE reads with MiXCR, giving one entry per CDR3 protein. The table has about 100,000 distinct CDR3 sequences, approximately 4% seen once. The sequencing used lung tumor tissue, collected at surgery. The source of these receptors is a male donor with early-stage non-small cell lung cancer.

The sample holds many counts of this clonotype. The chain carries TRBV5-4 and TRBJ2-1, with no clear D. Germline-derived CDR1 and CDR2 are SGHNT and YYREEE (reference sequence). This CDR3 region has 12 residues. The V end lost 2 bases, the J end lost 5 bases, and 5 bases lay between the germline ends. The CDR3 sequence: CASSFSHNEQFF. The CDR3 DNA sequence: TGTGCCAGCAGCTTTTCCCACAATGAGCAGTTCTTC.

This clonotype came up many times. The chain employs TRBV29-1 and TRBJ2-1; D is uncertain. The germline V and J ends were trimmed by 3 bases and 0 bases, with 6 bases remaining between them. The CDR3 consists of 13 residues. Germline loops: CDR1 SQVTM, CDR2 ANQGSEA. For the CDR3, the DNA is TGCAGCGTTGACGTAAGCTCCTACAATGAGCAGTTCTTC. It codes for CSVDVSSYNEQFF.

This clonotype was counted many times. The V gene is TRBV28, the J gene TRBJ2-1; 8 bases are shared with TRBD2. CDR3 size: 16 residues. J lost 4 bases, V lost 4 bases, and 9 bases had no gene match. Germline V lookup: CDR1 MDHEN, CDR2 SYDVKM. CDR3 DNA sequence: TGTGCCAGCAGTTCCGCCAGCGGGAGCATGTACAATGAGCAGTTCTTC. It yields the protein CASSSASGSMYNEQFF.

This clonotype was recorded at least ten times. V and J are TRBV4-2 and TRBJ1-1, with D perhaps matching TRBD1 (5 bases). The germline V gene encodes CDR1 LGHNA and CDR2 YNFKEQ. Trimming removed 0 bases at V and 5 bases at J, with 10 bases between. The CDR3 contains 14 residues. The CDR3 sequence: CASSQDAGPTEAFF. CDR3 DNA: TGTGCCAGCAGCCAAGACGCAGGGCCGACTGAAGCTTTCTTT.

This clonotype was found once. A much larger clone is a single base away; this may be a read error. This sequence joins TRBV6-4 and TRBJ1-6, with D possibly being TRBD1 (6 bases). CDR3 length: 15 amino acids. Germline V CDR1 and CDR2: MRHNA, SNTAGT. The CDR3 DNA is TGTGCCAGCAGTCCAGGACAGCCCGCGGGGTCACCCCCCCACTTT. Amino acids: CASSPGQPAGSPPHF.

Worth noting for this clonotype: A much larger clone differs from this one at a single base, so this may be a read error. V usage is TRBV5-1 and J usage is TRBJ1-1; weak D call: TRBD1 (6 bases). Germline lookup yields CDR1 SGHRS and CDR2 YFSETQ. The CDR3 spans 15 residues. The CDR3 spells CASSPIQGGYTEASF. CDR3 sequence (DNA): TGCGCCAGCAGCCCGATACAGGGAGGCTACACTGAAGCTTCCTTT.

Ten or more counts support this clonotype. The chain is built from TRBV14 and TRBJ2-2, with a weak D call TRBD1 (5 bases). The V and J ends lost 4 bases and 5 bases respectively, with 20 bases between them. Germline CDR1 SGHDN, CDR2 FVKESK. The CDR3 sequence is 17 residues long. The DNA of the CDR3 is TGTGCCAGCAGCCTCCATAGGGGCCACGGAAGTACCGGGGAGCTGTTTTTT. Encoded protein: CASSLHRGHGSTGELFF.

In its sample, this clonotype was seen many times. The chain couples TRBV6-6 to TRBJ1-3; unclear D gene. Trimming shortened V by 4 bases and J by 0 bases, and 10 bases separated the two germline ends. Germline CDR1 MNHNY, CDR2 SVGAGI (reference sequence). There are 15 residues in the CDR3. The CDR3 DNA sequence: TGTGCCAGCAGTTTACGAGAGAGCTCTGGAAACACCATATATTTT. Residues: CASSLRESSGNTIYF.

This clonotype was counted ten times or more. V gene TRBV20-1 combines with J gene TRBJ1-1, with 10 nucleotides matching TRBD1. Trimming cost V 1 base and J 5 bases; bases outside gene matches: 7. Germline CDR1 and CDR2: DFQATT and SNEGSKA (reference sequence). The CDR3 runs 15 residues. CDR3 bases: TGCAGTGCTAGAGTCCCGGGACAGGGGAGGACTGAAGCTTTCTTT. Translating gives CSARVPGQGRTEAFF.

As for this clonotype: This may stem from a read error, because a much larger clone lies one nucleotide away. The chain couples TRBV14 to TRBJ1-2; weak D call: TRBD1 (5 bases). Germline V gene data show CDR1 as SGHDN and CDR2 as FVKESK. This CDR3 is 14 amino acids long. The CDR3 coding sequence is TGTGCCAGAAGCCAAGCTCCCGGGGGCTATGGCTACACCTTC. The encoded protein is CARSQAPGGYGYTF.

This clonotype was detected many times. The CDR3 DNA reads as TGCGCCAGCAGCTTGGTTATTTGGGCGAACACCGGGGAGCTGTTTTTT. This codes for CASSLVIWANTGELFF. The gene calls are TRBV5-1 and TRBJ2-2; D ambiguous. V lost 0 bases, J lost 0 bases, and 9 bases lay in between. The CDR3 is 16 amino acids. Germline CDR1 and CDR2: SGHRS and YFSETQ.

This clonotype was recorded at least ten times. The chain is built from TRBV6-1 and TRBJ1-2; perhaps TRBD1 as D (5 bases). This CDR3 is built from 14 residues. Germline loops: CDR1 MNHNS, CDR2 SASEGT. V dropped 6 bases and J dropped 3 bases, with 14 bases sitting between them. In nucleotides, the CDR3 is TGTGCCAGCAGCCCGGGACTGATCGACTATGGCTACACCTTC. This encodes CASSPGLIDYGYTF.

This clonotype was detected only a few times. The chain has TRBV20-1 and TRBJ2-3; D is perhaps TRBD2 (5 bases). Germline CDR1 DFQATT, CDR2 SNEGSKA (reference sequence). The CDR3 has 13 residues. Trimming cost V 6 bases and J 6 bases, with 16 bases left between them. This CDR3 is CSAQASGGDTQYF. For the CDR3, the DNA is TGCAGTGCCCAGGCCAGCGGAGGCGATACGCAGTATTTT.

This clonotype turned up a few times. V and J are TRBV20-1 and TRBJ1-5; 8 nucleotides match TRBD1. Germline V gene sequence: CDR1 DFQATT, CDR2 SNEGSKA (reference sequence). V lost 1 base and J lost 3; bases outside the gene matches: 5. The CDR3 is 15 residues long. CDR3: CSARGRGLPNQPQHF. In nucleotides, the CDR3 is TGCAGTGCTAGAGGCAGGGGGCTGCCCAATCAGCCCCAGCATTTT.

This clonotype has a count of ten or more. The chain uses TRBV28 and TRBJ2-7; D ambiguous. Germline lookup yields CDR1 MDHEN and CDR2 SYDVKM. This CDR3 comprises 12 residues. V lost 1 base and J lost 7, with 8 bases in between. In DNA, the CDR3 is TGTGCCAGCAGTTTATACGATCGGGAGCAGTACTTC. Protein: CASSLYDREQYF. Full variable domain (outside the CDR3, taken from reference TRBV28 and TRBJ2-7): DVKVTQSSRYLVKRTGEKVFLECVQDMDHENMFWYRQDPGLGLRLIYFSYDVKMKEKGDIPEGYSVSREKKERFSLILESASTNQTSMYLCASSLYDREQYFGPGTRLTVT.

This clonotype showed up many times. The chain joins TRBV14 to TRBJ1-4; D is unresolved. CDR3 length: 13 amino acids. Germline assignment: CDR1 SGHDN and CDR2 FVKESK. The V gene lost 3 bases and the J gene lost 4 bases, with 6 bases spanning the gap. CDR3 loop: CASSQSINEKLFF. The CDR3 DNA reads TGTGCCAGCAGCCAGTCCATTAATGAAAAACTGTTTTTT.

The chain uses TRBV20-1 and TRBJ2-4, with TRBD2 identical over 11 bases. The CDR3 has 14 amino acids. V shed 6 bases, J shed 10 bases, and the junction held 11 bases outside the gene matches. The germline CDR1 and CDR2 sequences are DFQATT and SNEGSKA (reference sequence). The CDR3 DNA reads TGCAGTGCCGCCCCGGGGCTAGCGGGAGGTATTCAGTACTTC. This encodes CSAAPGLAGGIQYF.

This clonotype was observed many times. The chain employs TRBV4-1 and TRBJ2-7; possible D gene TRBD1, 6 bases. Germline lookup yields CDR1 MGHRA and CDR2 YSYEKL. The CDR3 has 16 amino acids. V dropped 0 bases and J dropped 2 bases, with 14 bases sitting between them. Here the CDR3 DNA reads TGCGCCAGCAGCCAAGATCACTTCCCAGGGGCCTACGAGCAGTACTTC. Protein sequence: CASSQDHFPGAYEQYF.

Many counts were recorded for this clonotype. The chain carries TRBV20-1 and TRBJ2-3; unclear D gene. V lost 0 bases and J lost 6, with 13 bases in between. The CDR3 is made up of 14 amino acids. CDR1 and CDR2 from the germline V gene are DFQATT and SNEGSKA (reference sequence). CDR3 loop: CSAREPRSSDTQYF. CDR3 coding DNA: TGCAGTGCTAGAGAGCCGAGATCCTCTGATACGCAGTATTTT.

This clonotype was seen ten or more times. The chain has TRBV3-1 and TRBJ1-5; weak D call: TRBD1 (5 bases). CDR1 LGHDT and CDR2 YNNKEL come from the germline V gene (reference sequence). The ends were cut back, 1 base at V and 7 bases at J, with 14 bases in the middle. The CDR3 is 15 residues long. The CDR3 DNA reads as TGTGCCAGCAGCCAAGGCTGGGGGGTCGGACAGCCCCAGCATTTT. Translation gives CASSQGWGVGQPQHF. The whole variable domain, filled in from reference TRBV3-1 and TRBJ1-5, reads DTAVSQTPKYLVTQMGNDKSIKCEQNLGHDTMYWYKQDSKKFLKIMFSYNNKELIINETVPNRFSPKSPDKAHLNLHINSLELGDSAVYFCASSQGWGVGQPQHFGDGTRLSIL.

A word on this clonotype: This may be a read error, as it is one base from a much larger clone. V usage is TRBV10-3 and J usage is TRBJ2-7; 7 bases fit TRBD1. Germline CDR1 ENHRY, CDR2 SYGVKD. The CDR3 has 14 amino acids. In DNA form, the CDR3 reads TGTGCCATCAGAGAGTCGGGACAGTTAAACGAGCAGTACTTC. It translates to CAIRESGQLNEQYF.

This clonotype was counted at least ten times. The genes are TRBV29-1 and TRBJ2-7; TRBD1 agrees at 9 bases. V trimming: 4 bases; J trimming: 5 bases; junction bases outside the gene matches: 12. This CDR3 has 15 residues. CDR1 SQVTM and CDR2 ANQGSEA come from the germline V gene. CDR3 coding DNA: TGCAGCGTTGTATTCCCTGGACAGGGGAGGGACGAGCAGTACTTC. It codes for CSVVFPGQGRDEQYF.

As to this clonotype: A read error may explain this, as a much larger clone is one base away. The rearrangement joins TRBV5-1 to TRBJ2-1; D gene uncertain. Germline V CDR1 and CDR2: SGHRS, YFSETQ. This CDR3 has 14 residues. The CDR3: CASSYHVAYNEQFF. For the CDR3, the DNA is TGCGCCAGTAGCTACCATGTGGCCTACAATGAGCAGTTCTTC. Variable domain in full (rest from reference TRBV5-1 and TRBJ2-1): KAGVTQTPRYLIKTRGQQVTLSCSPISGHRSVSWYQQTPGQGLQFLFEYFSETQRNKGNFPGRFSGRQFSNSRSEMNVSTLELGDSALYLCASSYHVAYNEQFFGPGTRLTVL.